The 24 T cell receptor beta chains below all came from one sample that was sequenced in a study of human T cells and chemical hapten exposure. The time point was: patch test 2, 6 weeks after DPC sensitization. The treatment is: therapeutic diphenylcyclopropenone sensitization with weekly scalp DPC. A single record per CDR3 protein comes from TCRdb applying MiXCR to the RACE reads. The table records about 84,000 distinct CDR3 sequences, approximately 10% of them present only once. The specimen comprised whole blood, sampled in connection with sensitization to the hapten diphenylcyclopropenone (DPC). These receptors were collected from a woman aged 25 to 39 with alopecia areata. Some clones in this sample may be carry-over from other donors' samples.

This clonotype came up many times. The V and J genes are TRBV4-2 and TRBJ2-3; 11 bases agree with TRBD2. The CDR3 spans 15 residues. Germline loops: CDR1 LGHNA, CDR2 YNFKEQ. V lost 4 bases, J lost 4 bases, and 4 bases stayed unmatched. DNA of the CDR3: TGTGCCAGCAGCCTTATAGCGGGGGGGCCAGATACGCAGTATTTT. Protein sequence: CASSLIAGGPDTQYF.

Many counts were recorded for this clonotype. The chain combines TRBV7-9 with TRBJ1-1; D unclear. Trimming left V 5 bases short and J 2 bases short, with 15 bases between. CDR1 is SEHNR, CDR2 FQNEAQ, per germline (reference sequence). This CDR3 region has 15 residues. CDR3 DNA sequence: TGTGCCAGCAGCCCTAGACTTCGCGAAAACACTGAAGCTTTCTTT. Amino acid sequence: CASSPRLRENTEAFF. Looking up the rest from reference TRBV7-9 and TRBJ1-1 gives the full variable domain: DTGVSQNPRHKITKRGQNVTFRCDPISEHNRLYWYRQTLGQGPEFLTYFQNEAQLEKSRLLSDRFSAERPKGSFSTLEIQRTEQGDSAMYLCASSPRLRENTEAFFGQGTRLTVV.

This clonotype was counted many times. CDR3 sequence: CASSLRQLEAFF. The CDR3 nucleotides read TGTGCCAGCAGTCTGAGACAGTTAGAAGCTTTCTTT. The rearrangement links TRBV28 to TRBJ1-1, with a possible D match to TRBD1 (5 bases). The CDR3 is 12 amino acids. V shed 5 bases and J shed 8 bases, with 12 bases lying between them. The germline gives CDR1 MDHEN, CDR2 SYDVKM.

This clonotype was seen at least ten times. The chain has TRBV6-4 and TRBJ1-1, with 7 bases matching TRBD1. This CDR3 comprises 14 residues. V was clipped by 6 bases and J by 0 bases; unmatched bases: 4. Per germline, CDR1 MRHNA and CDR2 SNTAGT. CDR3 amino acids: CASRLDRMNTEAFF. The CDR3 region has the DNA TGTGCCAGCAGACTGGACAGGATGAACACTGAAGCTTTCTTT.

This clonotype showed up many times. V and J are TRBV18 and TRBJ2-2, with 12 nucleotides matching TRBD2. CDR3 length: 17 residues. The trim removed 3 bases at V and 5 bases at J, leaving 7 bases unmatched. Germline lookup yields CDR1 KGHSH and CDR2 LQKENI. The CDR3 is CASSPLAGGPSTGELFF. In DNA form, the CDR3 reads TGTGCCAGCTCACCCCTAGCGGGAGGGCCGTCTACCGGGGAGCTGTTTTTT.

This clonotype was seen ten or more times. The rearrangement uses TRBV20-1 and TRBJ2-1; possibly TRBD2 for D (5 bases). The CDR3 runs to 14 residues. Per germline, CDR1 DFQATT and CDR2 SNEGSKA (reference sequence). The V end was cut by 3 bases, the J end by 8 bases, with 17 bases between. The CDR3 protein is CSARDSGRVDEQFF. As DNA, the CDR3 is TGCAGTGCTAGGGACTCGGGTAGGGTGGATGAGCAGTTCTTC.

The rearrangement joins TRBV4-1 to TRBJ1-1, with 7 bases fitting TRBD1. The germline gives CDR1 MGHRA, CDR2 YSYEKL. The ends lost 3 bases at V and 0 bases at J; junction bases unmatched: 7. The CDR3 length is 16 residues. The CDR3 DNA sequence: TGCGCCAGCAGCCAGGGACAGATTATTTTGAACACTGAAGCTTTCTTT. As protein: CASSQGQIILNTEAFF.

The sample holds many counts of this clonotype. The chain couples TRBV18 to TRBJ1-4; TRBD1 matches at 8 bases. In germline, CDR1 is KGHSH, CDR2 LQKENI. With V trimmed by 4 bases and J by 7 bases, 14 bases remained unmatched. CDR3 length equals 17 residues. The DNA of the CDR3 is TGTGCCAGCTCACTTTTCGAAGGACAGGGCGGGCGTGAAAAACTGTTTTTT. Translating it yields CASSLFEGQGGREKLFF.

This chain links TRBV11-2 with TRBJ1-2; no definite D call. Germline CDR1 and CDR2: SGHAT and FQNNGV. Trimming pared 4 bases from V and 4 bases from J, leaving 13 bases between. The CDR3 totals 14 residues. Here the CDR3 reads CASSWDLNRYGYTF. CDR3 coding DNA: TGTGCCAGCAGCTGGGATCTTAATCGCTATGGCTACACCTTC.

J is TRBJ2-1 and V is TRBV6-1, with 14 bases that match TRBD2. The CDR3 runs to 17 residues. From germline, CDR1 is MNHNS and CDR2 SASEGT. J lost 0 bases, V lost 6 bases, and 4 bases had no gene match. CDR3 region: CASRGLAGASSYNEQFF. The CDR3 DNA sequence: TGTGCCAGCAGGGGACTAGCGGGGGCCAGCTCCTACAATGAGCAGTTCTTC.

The chain recombines TRBV6-2 or TRBV6-3 with TRBJ1-2; unclear D gene. In germline, CDR1 is MNHEY, CDR2 SVGEGT. The CDR3 is 15 amino acids. Trimming removed 2 bases at V and 2 bases at J, with 12 bases between. CDR3 sequence: CASSYRQERNYGYTF. In DNA form, the CDR3 reads TGTGCCAGCAGTTACCGTCAGGAGAGAAACTATGGCTACACCTTC.

This clonotype was seen ten or more times. The V call is TRBV18, the J call TRBJ1-2, with D unclear. Trimming took off 0 bases at V and 10 bases at J, with 9 bases between the two ends. The V gene's germline CDR1 is KGHSH and CDR2 LQKENI. This CDR3 comprises 12 residues. Written as DNA, the CDR3 is TGTGCCAGCTCACCACCCCTACATTCCTACACCTTC. It codes for CASSPPLHSYTF.

This clonotype came up many times. J is TRBJ1-3 and V is TRBV28, with D unresolved. From germline, CDR1 is MDHEN and CDR2 SYDVKM. This CDR3 region has 11 residues. The germline V and J ends were trimmed by 4 bases and 4 bases, with 2 bases remaining between them. CDR3 DNA: TGTGCCAGCAGTTGGGGAAACACCATATATTTT. This codes for CASSWGNTIYF.

This clonotype was seen at least ten times. This chain's CDR3 is CASSRRSGDSNQPQHF. DNA for the CDR3: TGTGCCAGCTCACGACGTTCCGGGGATAGCAATCAGCCCCAGCATTTT. This rearrangement joins TRBV18 to TRBJ1-5; D is ambiguous. Trimming pared 4 bases from V and 0 bases from J, leaving 13 bases between. The CDR3 contains 16 residues. Per germline, CDR1 KGHSH and CDR2 LQKENI.

This clonotype was counted between two and nine times. V gene TRBV5-1 combines with J gene TRBJ2-1; no reliable D call. V dropped 0 bases and J dropped 6 bases, with 7 bases sitting between them. Germline V gene lookup returns CDR1 SGHRS and CDR2 YFSETQ. The CDR3 has 13 residues. The CDR3 DNA sequence: TGCGCCAGCAGCTTGGGCAGAGGCAATGAGCAGTTCTTC. Translating gives CASSLGRGNEQFF.

This clonotype was seen more than once but under ten times. The chain has TRBV28 and TRBJ1-1; D unresolved. This CDR3 is 12 amino acids long. CDR1 is MDHEN, CDR2 SYDVKM, per germline. The ends were cut back, 0 bases at V and 1 base at J, with 0 bases in the middle. The DNA of the CDR3 is TGTGCCAGCAGTTTATGGAACACTGAAGCTTTCTTT. This codes for CASSLWNTEAFF.

This clonotype turned up a few times. The rearrangement uses TRBV6-2 or TRBV6-3 and TRBJ1-4, with unresolved D. This CDR3 region has 12 residues. V was pared by 6 bases and J by 7 bases, with 9 bases between. Germline-derived CDR1 and CDR2 are MNHEY and SVGEGT. CDR3 loop: CASREGGEKLFF. As DNA, the CDR3 is TGTGCCAGCAGAGAGGGAGGTGAAAAACTGTTTTTT.

In this sample, this clonotype turned up a few times. V usage is TRBV7-2 and J usage is TRBJ2-7; no clear D. V was pared by 3 bases and J by 6 bases, with 15 bases between. The CDR3 runs 14 residues. Germline V gene data show CDR1 as SGHTA and CDR2 as FQGNSA. This CDR3 reads CASSLARRASEQYF. The CDR3 nucleotides read TGTGCCAGCAGCTTGGCCCGGCGAGCCAGCGAGCAGTACTTC.

This clonotype occurred many times. The chain couples TRBV11-2 to TRBJ2-5; 7 positions match TRBD1. The CDR3 has 14 residues. Germline assignment: CDR1 SGHAT and CDR2 FQNNGV. The ends lost 6 bases at V and 3 bases at J; junction bases unmatched: 7. The CDR3 sequence: CASSQGQDEETQYF. For the CDR3, the DNA is TGTGCCAGCAGTCAAGGACAGGATGAAGAGACCCAGTACTTC.

This clonotype was counted a single time. This may stem from a read error, because a much larger clone lies one nucleotide away. The chain has TRBV6-6 and TRBJ1-2; no firm D call. Germline lookup yields CDR1 MNHNY and CDR2 SVGAGI (reference sequence). The CDR3 length is 14 residues. The CDR3 bases are TGTGCCAGCAGTCCTAGGGCGGACGGCTATGGCTACGCCTTC. Its translation: CASSPRADGYGYAF.

The gene calls are TRBV20-1 and TRBJ1-5; 9 bases align to TRBD1. The V segment lost 2 bases and the J segment 0 bases; nucleotides outside the gene matches: 5. Germline V CDR1 and CDR2: DFQATT, SNEGSKA (reference sequence). This CDR3 contains 16 residues. This chain's CDR3 is CSARTQGADSNQPQHF. CDR3 sequence (DNA): TGCAGTGCTAGAACACAGGGGGCGGATAGCAATCAGCCCCAGCATTTT.

This clonotype has a count of ten or more. The rearrangement joins TRBV7-6 to TRBJ2-7, with D possibly TRBD1 on 6 matching bases. The CDR3 is 13 residues long. Per the germline V gene, CDR1 is SGHVS and CDR2 is FNYEAQ. V was pared by 4 bases and J by 2 bases, with 9 bases between. CDR3 sequence reads: CASSSRDTYEQYF. The CDR3 bases are TGTGCCAGCAGCTCCCGGGACACCTACGAGCAGTACTTC.

Many counts were recorded for this clonotype. This sequence joins TRBV6-1 and TRBJ2-1; D not resolved. Looked up from germline, CDR1 is MNHNS and CDR2 is SASEGT. The V end was cut by 0 bases, the J end by 4 bases, with 10 bases between. The CDR3 loop spans 15 amino acids. The CDR3 spells CASSEALGRYNEQFF. The DNA of the CDR3 is TGTGCCAGCAGTGAAGCGCTTGGACGTTACAATGAGCAGTTCTTC.

There are many counts of this clonotype. This chain links TRBV28 with TRBJ1-2; 8 bases are a match to TRBD1. CDR1 MDHEN and CDR2 SYDVKM come from the germline V gene. V gave up 6 bases and J gave up 5 bases; unmatched junction bases: 8. The CDR3 has 14 residues. The CDR3 DNA is TGTGCCAGCAGACTAACAGGGGGATATTATGGCTACACCTTC. Translation: CASRLTGGYYGYTF.